The 10 T cell receptor beta chains below all came from one sample that was sequenced in a study of blood T cells in healthy people across ages. With a J-beta primer mix and a sample-barcoded 5' primer, a second PCR ran 7 to 11 cycles. TCRdb redid the calling of the 5' RACE reads with MiXCR, one entry per CDR3 protein. The sample contains 550,000 to 800,000 distinct CDR3 sequences, less than 40% of which appear only once. Material for sequencing was blood. Receptor source: a woman aged 80 or older in good health.

This clonotype was seen more than once but under ten times. A much larger clone sits a single nucleotide away, making a read error possible. The V and J genes are TRBV5-1 and TRBJ2-7; possible D gene TRBD2, 7 bases. The length of the CDR3 is 14 residues. Deletions cut 6 bases from V and 7 bases from J, with 20 bases between. CDR1 and CDR2 (germline): SGHRS, YFSETQ. The DNA for the CDR3 is TGCGCCAGCACGGGTGGGGGGGCCAACAATGAGCAGTACTTC. Protein sequence: CASTGGGANNEQYF.

This clonotype was detected many times. The chain has TRBV7-8 and TRBJ2-7, with D possibly being TRBD2 (7 bases). Germline loops: CDR1 SGHVS, CDR2 FQNEAQ. V gave up 2 bases and J gave up 4 bases, with 21 bases separating them. This CDR3 is 17 amino acids long. The CDR3 protein is CASSLTGGGGFGYEQYF. For the CDR3, the DNA is TGTGCCAGCAGCTTAACAGGAGGCGGGGGCTTCGGTTACGAGCAGTACTTC.

The chain recombines TRBV5-1 with TRBJ2-5; D call uncertain. Deletions cut 0 bases from V and 7 bases from J, with 19 bases between. This CDR3 is 16 amino acids long. Looked up from germline, CDR1 is SGHRS and CDR2 is YFSETQ. The CDR3 coding sequence is TGCGCCAGCAGCTTGGATGGAGTAGCAGGCGGAAGGACCCAGTACTTC. This translates into CASSLDGVAGGRTQYF.

As concerns this clonotype: A much larger clonotype is one base distant, so this may be a read error. The V and J genes are TRBV3-1 and TRBJ2-1; 8 bases match TRBD1. CDR3 length: 12 amino acids. Germline CDR1 reads LGHDT; CDR2 reads YNNKEL (reference sequence). The CDR3 is CASGQGAREQFF. The CDR3 DNA is TGTGCCAGCGGCCAGGGGGCGCGTGAGCAGTTCTTC.

This rearrangement joins TRBV5-1 to TRBJ2-4; D not resolved. Trimming removed 4 bases from V and 0 bases from J, with 14 bases in between. The CDR3 totals 16 residues. The germline CDR1 and CDR2 sequences are SGHRS and YFSETQ. The CDR3 coding sequence is TGCGCCAGCAGCCGTACTTATGACGGAGCCAAAAACATTCAGTACTTC. This sequence encodes CASSRTYDGAKNIQYF.

The rearrangement links TRBV7-9 to TRBJ2-3; D may be TRBD1 (6 bases). CDR3 length: 16 amino acids. CDR1 and CDR2 (germline): SEHNR, FQNEAQ (reference sequence). V was trimmed by 5 bases and J by 0 bases, leaving 15 bases between them. The CDR3 here is CASSLHYGQSTDTQYF. CDR3 nucleotides: TGTGCCAGCAGCCTCCACTACGGACAGAGCACAGATACGCAGTATTTT.

The V and J genes are TRBV11-2 and TRBJ2-2; weak D call: TRBD1 (6 bases). CDR1 is SGHAT, CDR2 FQNNGV, per germline. Trimming stripped 2 bases from V and 5 bases from J, with 12 bases between. CDR3 length: 15 residues. Here the CDR3 DNA reads TGTGCCAGCAGCTTACAGGGGAAAAAAACCGGGGAGCTGTTTTTT. It translates to CASSLQGKKTGELFF.

The table lists this clonotype with many counts. J is TRBJ2-3 and V is TRBV2, with 9 bases identical to TRBD2. The CDR3 sequence is 16 residues long. CDR1 and CDR2 (germline): SNHLY, FYNNEI. With V trimmed by 5 bases and J by 0 bases, 6 bases remained unmatched. CDR3 DNA sequence: TGTGCCAGCAGTAACAGCGGGGGGCTTAGCACAGATACGCAGTATTTT. Amino acids: CASSNSGGLSTDTQYF.

V and J are TRBV29-1 and TRBJ2-5, with 7 bases fitting TRBD1. Germline V gene data show CDR1 as SQVTM and CDR2 as ANQGSEA. V dropped 7 bases and J dropped 7; count of bases not matched to a gene: 12. The CDR3 extends over 13 amino acids. The DNA for the CDR3 is TGCAGCGACGGACAGGATGGGGTAGGGACCCAGTACTTC. It is translated as CSDGQDGVGTQYF.

The genes are TRBV25-1 and TRBJ1-1; D possibly corresponds to TRBD1 (5 bases). V gave up 6 bases and J gave up 3 bases, with 17 bases separating them. CDR1 is MGHDK and CDR2 is SYGVNS in the germline V gene. The CDR3 covers 15 residues. This CDR3 reads CASSPWGGADTEAFF. CDR3 nucleotides: TGTGCCAGCAGCCCCTGGGGGGGAGCGGACACTGAAGCTTTCTTT.